This T cell receptor (beta chain) was identified in a study of human T cells and chemical hapten exposure. Study in general: Doses of diphenylcyclopropenone went to the patients' scalps weekly throughout the roughly 24-week study.

This clonotype was seen only a few times. Its antigen remains unknown. Study-wide points: Compared with pre-sensitization or healthy control sets, expanded TCRs clustered more. Because all patients had alopecia, their immune responses might differ from healthy ones.

Each cDNA molecule in the library carried unique molecular identifiers. TCRdb reprocessed the RACE reads via MiXCR and lists one record per CDR3 protein. The repertoire holds roughly 200,000 distinct CDR3 sequences, about a fifth seen once, with under 8.5% in the top ten. The CDR3 covers 15 residues. Germline loops: CDR1 SGHTA, CDR2 FQGNSA. Trimming stripped 2 bases from V and 5 bases from J, with 12 bases between. Time point defined: patch test 1, 2 weeks after DPC sensitization. Noted treatment: therapeutic diphenylcyclopropenone sensitization with weekly scalp DPC. The chain has TRBV7-2 and TRBJ2-2, with D tentatively TRBD1 (5 bases). Sequencing used whole blood, obtained in connection with sensitization to the hapten diphenylcyclopropenone (DPC). The origin of this receptor is a woman aged 50 to 60 with alopecia areata. Some clones in this sample may be carry-over from other donors' samples. CDR3 loop: CASSLLRGGTGELFF. The CDR3 bases are TGTGCCAGCAGCTTATTAAGGGGCGGTACCGGGGAGCTGTTTTTT.